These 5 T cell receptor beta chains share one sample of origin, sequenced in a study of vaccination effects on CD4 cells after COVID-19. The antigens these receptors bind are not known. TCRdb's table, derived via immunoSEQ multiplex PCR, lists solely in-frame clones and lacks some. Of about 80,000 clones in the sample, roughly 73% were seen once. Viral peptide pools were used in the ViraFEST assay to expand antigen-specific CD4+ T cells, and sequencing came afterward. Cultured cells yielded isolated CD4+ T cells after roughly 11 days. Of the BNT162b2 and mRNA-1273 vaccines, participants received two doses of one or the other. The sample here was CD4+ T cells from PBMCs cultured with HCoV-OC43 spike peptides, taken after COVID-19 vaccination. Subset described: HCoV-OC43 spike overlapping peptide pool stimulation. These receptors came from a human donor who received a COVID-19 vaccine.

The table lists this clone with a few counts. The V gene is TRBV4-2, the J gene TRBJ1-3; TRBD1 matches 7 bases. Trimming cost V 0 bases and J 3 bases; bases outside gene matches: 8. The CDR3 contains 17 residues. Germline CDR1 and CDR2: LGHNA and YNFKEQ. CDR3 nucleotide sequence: TGTGCCAGCAGCCAAGATTCGACGACAGGGAGTGGAAACACCATATATTTT. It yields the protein CASSQDSTTGSGNTIYF.

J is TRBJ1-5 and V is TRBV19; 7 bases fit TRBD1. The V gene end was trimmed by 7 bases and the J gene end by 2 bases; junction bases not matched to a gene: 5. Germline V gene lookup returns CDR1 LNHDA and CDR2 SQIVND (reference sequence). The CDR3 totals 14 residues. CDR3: CASIRQGGNQPQHF. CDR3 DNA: TGTGCCAGTATAAGGCAGGGGGGCAATCAGCCCCAGCATTTT.

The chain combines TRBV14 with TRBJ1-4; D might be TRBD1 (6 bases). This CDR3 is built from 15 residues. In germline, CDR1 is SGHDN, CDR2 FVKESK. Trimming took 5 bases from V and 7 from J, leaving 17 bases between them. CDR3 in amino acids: CASSVPGTQVEKLFF. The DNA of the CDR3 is TGTGCCAGCAGCGTACCCGGGACACAGGTTGAAAAACTGTTTTTT. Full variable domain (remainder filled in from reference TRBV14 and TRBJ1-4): EAGVTQFPSHSVIEKGQTVTLRCDPISGHDNLYWYRRVMGKEIKFLLHFVKESKQDESGMPNNRFLAERTGGTYSTLKVQPAELEDSGVYFCASSVPGTQVEKLFFGSGTQLSVL.

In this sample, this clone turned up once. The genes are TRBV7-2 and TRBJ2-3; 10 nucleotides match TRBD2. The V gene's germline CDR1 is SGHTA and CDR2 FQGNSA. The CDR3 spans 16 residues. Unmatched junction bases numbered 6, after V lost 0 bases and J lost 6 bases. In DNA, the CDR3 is TGTGCCAGCAGCTTAGCTTCTAGCGGGGGACTGGATACGCAGTATTTT. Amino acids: CASSLASSGGLDTQYF.

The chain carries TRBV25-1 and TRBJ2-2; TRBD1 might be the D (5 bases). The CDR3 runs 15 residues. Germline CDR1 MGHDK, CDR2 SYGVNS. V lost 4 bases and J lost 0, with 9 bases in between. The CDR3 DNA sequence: TGTGCCAGCAGTGTCCAGGGCGCGAACACCGGGGAGCTGTTTTTT. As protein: CASSVQGANTGELFF.